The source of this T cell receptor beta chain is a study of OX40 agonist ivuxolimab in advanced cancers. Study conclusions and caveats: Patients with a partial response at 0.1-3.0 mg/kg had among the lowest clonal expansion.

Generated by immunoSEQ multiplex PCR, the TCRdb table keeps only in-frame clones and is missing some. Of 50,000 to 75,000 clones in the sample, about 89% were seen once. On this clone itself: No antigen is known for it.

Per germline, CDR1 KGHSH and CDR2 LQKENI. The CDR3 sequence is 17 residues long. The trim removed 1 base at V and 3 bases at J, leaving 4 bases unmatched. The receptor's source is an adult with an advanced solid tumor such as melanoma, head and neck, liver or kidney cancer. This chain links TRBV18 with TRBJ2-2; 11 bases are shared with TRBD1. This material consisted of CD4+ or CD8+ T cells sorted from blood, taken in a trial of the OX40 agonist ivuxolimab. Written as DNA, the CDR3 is TGTGCCAGCTCACCACGTCCGGGACAGGGGGACACCGGGGAGCTGTTTTTT. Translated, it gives CASSPRPGQGDTGELFF.